This entry lists 16 T cell receptor beta chains sequenced from one sample in a study of blood T cell repertoires in COVID-19. Profiled with immunoSEQ multiplex PCR; TCRdb holds only in-frame clones, not every one. The table includes over 70,000 clones, approximately 80% detected once. Sequenced sample: peripheral blood. The receptor set was obtained from a woman older than 75 with acute or convalescent COVID-19.

V usage is TRBV30 and J usage is TRBJ1-4, with TRBD1 matching over 7 bases. Germline trimming cut 2 bases from V and 4 bases from J; bases unmatched to any gene: 4. The germline V gene has CDR1 GTSNPN and CDR2 SVGIG (reference sequence). This CDR3 is built from 14 residues. The CDR3 protein is CAWSRDSLNEKLFF. The CDR3 region has the DNA TGTGCCTGGAGTCGGGACAGCCTTAATGAAAAACTGTTTTTT.

The chain has TRBV9 and TRBJ2-3, with 10 bases matching TRBD1. CDR3 size: 15 residues. Germline CDR1 SGDLS, CDR2 YYNGEE. V lost 0 bases, J lost 5 bases, and 3 bases stayed unmatched. CDR3 in DNA: TGTGCCAGCAGCGTAGAGGGACAGGGGATAGATACGCAGTATTTT. Protein: CASSVEGQGIDTQYF.

This chain connects TRBV10-3 to TRBJ2-7, with unresolved D. The germline CDR1 and CDR2 sequences are ENHRY and SYGVKD. The CDR3 has 12 amino acids. V lost 4 bases, J lost 3 bases, and 7 bases lay in between. The CDR3 loop reads CAISANNYEQYF. In nucleotides, the CDR3 is TGTGCCATCAGTGCCAACAACTACGAGCAGTACTTC.

The chain recombines TRBV5-1 with TRBJ2-2; D perhaps matches TRBD2 (6 bases). Germline V gene data show CDR1 as SGHRS and CDR2 as YFSETQ. CDR3 length: 17 amino acids. V lost 4 bases and J 6 bases, leaving 22 bases between the germline ends. The CDR3 bases are TGCGCCAGCAGCGCGCTGGATACTAGCATCGGAGCCGGGGAGCTGTTTTTT. This translates into CASSALDTSIGAGELFF. Complete variable domain (other parts from reference TRBV5-1 and TRBJ2-2): KAGVTQTPRYLIKTRGQQVTLSCSPISGHRSVSWYQQTPGQGLQFLFEYFSETQRNKGNFPGRFSGRQFSNSRSEMNVSTLELGDSALYLCASSALDTSIGAGELFFGEGSRLTVL.

This chain joins TRBV30 and TRBJ2-7; TRBD1 agrees at 9 bases. J was trimmed by 2 bases and V by 2 bases; bases with no gene match: 13. Germline V gives CDR1 GTSNPN, CDR2 SVGIG (reference sequence). This CDR3 spans 17 amino acids. The CDR3 protein is CAWSKVGGQGVTYEQYF. The CDR3 DNA is TGTGCCTGGAGTAAGGTTGGGGGACAGGGTGTCACCTACGAGCAGTACTTC.

The chain employs TRBV27 and TRBJ1-5; D gene uncertain. Trimming cost V 0 bases and J 6 bases, with 12 bases left between them. Looked up from germline, CDR1 is MNHEY and CDR2 is SMNVEV (reference sequence). The CDR3 totals 15 residues. CDR3 nucleotide sequence: TGTGCCAGCAGTTTATCAACCGGGTATGGTCAGCCCCAGCATTTT. Its protein product is CASSLSTGYGQPQHF.

V gene TRBV6-5 combines with J gene TRBJ1-1; a possible D gene is TRBD1 (6 bases). This CDR3 is built from 15 residues. The germline gives CDR1 MNHEY, CDR2 SVGAGI. V was clipped by 5 bases and J by 0 bases, with 13 bases between them. CDR3 loop: CASSKQGSMNTEAFF. The DNA of the CDR3 is TGTGCCAGCAGTAAACAGGGATCAATGAACACTGAAGCTTTCTTT.

This clone was seen more than once but under ten times. The gene calls are TRBV6-2 or TRBV6-3 and TRBJ2-7; 14 bases align to TRBD2. The CDR3 runs 17 residues. V was pared by 6 bases and J by 2 bases, with 9 bases of the junction left unmatched. Per germline, CDR1 MNHEY and CDR2 SVGEGT. CDR3 sequence reads: CASSSTGTSGSTYEQYF. CDR3 DNA sequence: TGTGCCAGCAGCTCCACCGGGACTAGCGGGAGTACCTACGAGCAGTACTTC.

The V call is TRBV19, the J call TRBJ2-1, with 11 nucleotides matching TRBD2. The CDR3 spans 15 residues. Trimming removed 7 bases from V and 9 bases from J; junction bases left unmatched: 11. Germline V gene sequence: CDR1 LNHDA, CDR2 SQIVND (reference sequence). The CDR3 DNA follows: TGTGCCAGTATCACCGTAGCGGGGGGGCAGGGTGAGCAGTTCTTC. It specifies CASITVAGGQGEQFF.

By its share, this clone is large. This chain joins TRBV5-1 and TRBJ1-6; D is ambiguous. V lost 3 bases to trimming and J lost 5 bases, with 3 bases between them. Germline V gene data show CDR1 as SGHRS and CDR2 as YFSETQ. The CDR3 totals 12 residues. The CDR3 nucleotides are TGCGCCAGCAGCTATAATAATTCACCCCTCCACTTT. Amino acid sequence: CASSYNNSPLHF.

This clone was found a few times. V usage is TRBV2 and J usage is TRBJ2-7; 9 positions match TRBD2. V lost 8 bases to trimming and J lost 2 bases; unmatched junction nucleotides: 7. Germline CDR1 and CDR2: SNHLY and FYNNEI. The CDR3 has 14 residues. Here the CDR3 reads CASRKTSGPYEQYF. CDR3 DNA: TGTGCCAGCCGGAAAACTAGCGGGCCCTACGAGCAGTACTTC.

This clone was picked up one time. This chain joins TRBV9 and TRBJ2-5; possibly TRBD1 for D (6 bases). The germline gives CDR1 SGDLS, CDR2 YYNGEE. V lost 0 bases and J lost 3, with 6 bases in between. CDR3 size: 13 residues. The CDR3 here is CASSVDREETQYF. Written as DNA, the CDR3 is TGTGCCAGCAGCGTAGACAGGGAAGAGACCCAGTACTTC.

The CDR3 DNA reads TGTGCCAGCAGTGAAGCGAAAACAGGGGGCGTATATGGCTACACCTTC. Residues: CASSEAKTGGVYGYTF. V and J are TRBV6-1 and TRBJ1-2; 9 bases match TRBD1. Trimming at V came to 0 bases and at J to 5 bases, leaving 7 bases not matched to a gene. Germline V gene data show CDR1 as MNHNS and CDR2 as SASEGT. The CDR3 runs to 16 residues.

J is TRBJ1-5 and V is TRBV19, with 7 nucleotides matching TRBD1. The CDR3 consists of 14 residues. Germline trimming cut 5 bases from V and 5 bases from J; bases unmatched to any gene: 6. Germline lookup yields CDR1 LNHDA and CDR2 SQIVND (reference sequence). For the CDR3, the DNA is TGTGCCAGTAGTCGCCGGGACAGCTATCAGCCCCAGCATTTT. This gives the protein CASSRRDSYQPQHF.

The chain is built from TRBV11-2 and TRBJ2-1; 7 positions match TRBD2. The CDR3 covers 17 residues. The germline CDR1 and CDR2 sequences are SGHAT and FQNNGV. The J segment lost 2 bases and the V segment lost 5 bases, leaving 12 bases of the junction unmatched. CDR3 region: CASSPPLAEPAYNEQFF. In DNA form, the CDR3 reads TGTGCCAGCAGCCCGCCGCTAGCGGAGCCCGCCTACAATGAGCAGTTCTTC.

There are a few counts of this clone. Here the CDR3 DNA reads TGTGCCTGGAGACGGGGGGCGAACACCGGGGAGCTGTTTTTT. Encoded protein: CAWRRGANTGELFF. The chain recombines TRBV30 with TRBJ2-2, with 7 bases identical to TRBD2. Germline CDR1 and CDR2: GTSNPN and SVGIG (reference sequence). Losses at the gene ends were 3 bases for V and 0 bases for J; bases not matched to a gene: 1. This CDR3 has 14 amino acids.